This T cell receptor beta chain stems from a study of shared clonotypes between healthy human individuals. Study context: Researchers drew samples from a couple of women and a few men aged 18 to 49. Researchers assigned three CD4 naive, three CD4 memory, two CD8 naive and one CD8 memory plate to each donor.

The repertoire was sequenced with immunoSEQ multiplex PCR; TCRdb's copy has only in-frame clones and lacks some. The sample holds around 600,000 clones, 95% to 98% seen once. This clone was seen just once. Its antigen is as yet unknown. Naivety among CD8 cells was defined by CD45RO negativity and positive CCR7 selection, thereby excluding terminally differentiated effector memory CD45RA+ cells. None of the donors, who were healthy HIV-negative adults, had recently had acute infections or vaccinations. Overall study findings and caveats: Non-shared clonotypes displayed generation probabilities falling below those of clonotypes present in all four donors.

V was clipped by 1 base and J by 6 bases, with 7 bases between them. The CDR3 extends over 13 amino acids. The germline V gene encodes CDR1 SEHNR and CDR2 FQNEAQ (reference sequence). The rearrangement joins TRBV7-9 to TRBJ2-1; unclear D gene. The sequencing sample was made of naive CD8+ T cells sorted from blood. The origin of this receptor is a man aged 25-45 years in good health. The CDR3 spells CASSLVRLNEQFF. The CDR3, as DNA: TGTGCCAGCAGCTTAGTTCGCCTCAATGAGCAGTTCTTC. The whole variable domain, filled in from reference TRBV7-9 and TRBJ2-1, reads DTGVSQNPRHKITKRGQNVTFRCDPISEHNRLYWYRQTLGQGPEFLTYFQNEAQLEKSRLLSDRFSAERPKGSFSTLEIQRTEQGDSAMYLCASSLVRLNEQFFGPGTRLTVL.